This T cell receptor beta chain was retrieved from a study of blood T cell repertoires in COVID-19 (dated by TCRdb to the early 2020s). About the investigation overall: Samples covering the acute and convalescent phases of COVID-19 were provided by collaborators in the United States, Italy and Spain. The prospective study material was composed of cDNA or gDNA derived from T cells, B-cell-depleted T cells, or PBMCs. The dataset comprised deeply sampled blood TCRbeta repertoires from subjects exposed to, actively infected with, or recovered from COVID-19. The repertoires were made available in a free public database intended to serve as a resource for research on the immune response to SARS-CoV-2. Samples came from the ongoing ImmuneRACE study (first 160 participants) plus 1,254 subjects from 6 global collaborators. The sample metadata nearly always contained a de-identified subject ID, COVID-19 status, age in years and sex. Where HLA class I and class II types were available, the types were taken from metadata supplied by the sample provider, not from assay-based typing. General study outcomes and caveats: The amount of clinical and demographic metadata varied by source and participant and was provided uncurated.

CDR1 MNHEY and CDR2 SMNVEV are derived from the germline V gene (reference sequence). Including cysteine and phenylalanine, the CDR3 has 14 amino acids. Just CDR3 DNA is preserved here, 42 bases in frame from base 1. Trimming at the junction amounts to 4 bases on V and 0 bases on J, and the germline ends lie 7 bases apart. The count of this clone is one. Its specific antigen is unknown. Base-call qualities are not available, and no considerably larger clone is one nucleotide away. TCRbeta CDR3 regions were amplified from genomic DNA using the immunoSEQ Assay, a bias-controlled multiplex PCR. In the source study's methods: Within the assay, amplification of reference gene primers was used to estimate how many nucleated cells each sample contained. Sequence reads were collapsed and filtered to measure the absolute abundance of every unique TCRbeta CDR3 rearrangement. For each sample, productive Simpson clonality was calculated as the square root of Simpson's diversity index across productive rearrangements. Here the immuneACCESS table is served through TCRdb, limited to in-frame sequences with V and J called. Missing clones are a known gap in these copies; in checked studies unresolved V genes cover under half, and the rest lacks a known reason. D and trimming come from the DNA, and the V and J calls and clone size come from that table. Counted in this sample were about 300,000 clones; more than 70% of them appeared once. The top ten clonotypes cover around 1.5% of the sample.

Each collaborating institution followed its own protocols to collect whole blood in K2EDTA tubes. For TCRbeta analysis, collaborators shipped samples in one of three forms: frozen whole blood, isolated PBMCs, or DNA extracted from either of those sample types. This receptor was identified in a woman aged 50 to 65 with acute or convalescent COVID-19. The V and J genes are TRBV27 and TRBJ1-5; the D gene is not confidently resolved. The sample comprised peripheral blood. At the DNA level, the sequence is TGTGCCAGCAGTTCGGGGATTAGCAATCAGCCCCAGCATTTT. The resulting protein is CASSSGISNQPQHF.